These T cell receptor beta chains were read from a single sample in a study of blood T cell repertoires in COVID-19. Method: immunoSEQ multiplex PCR; TCRdb's copy keeps in-frame clones and lacks some. The table has 100,000 to 150,000 clones, approximately 84% seen once. Sequencing used peripheral blood. The receptors here all came from a man aged 55-75 years with acute or convalescent COVID-19. Each CDR3 is given without its conserved first and last residue. Fields, in order: V gene, J gene, CDR3 protein.

>TRBV7-6|TRBJ1-4
ASSPGQSTNEKLF
>TRBV5-4|TRBJ2-6
ASNPGGRGPSSGANVLT
>TRBV5-6|TRBJ2-2
ASSPGLAGDTGELF
>TRBV7-7|TRBJ2-3
ASSPLATSTDTQY
>TRBV11-3|TRBJ2-3
ASSLAAGGGTDTQY
>TRBV3-1/TRBV3-2|TRBJ2-5
ASSRQTGQETQY
>TRBV9|TRBJ2-5
ASSVGLAGETQY
>TRBV6-5|TRBJ2-7
ASSLTGSYEQY
>TRBV7-3|TRBJ2-3
ASSSPRTDTQY
>TRBV18|TRBJ1-5
ASSPYGDQPQH
>TRBV6-1|TRBJ1-5
ASSEEGQGGNQPQH
>TRBV2|TRBJ2-3
ASSLGLAGADTQY
>TRBV6-6|TRBJ2-7
ASSYSSLRSSYEQY
>TRBV27|TRBJ1-5
ASRKTGVNQPQH
>TRBV5-1|TRBJ2-5
ASSLGGRKEETQY
>TRBV29-1|TRBJ2-5
SVGPGKGETQY
>TRBV18|TRBJ1-5
ASSPKGDDSQPQH
>TRBV29-1|TRBJ2-3
SVGLRTDTQY
>TRBV24-1|TRBJ1-1
ATSDPWSRATF
>TRBV24-1|TRBJ1-4
ATSDTTGAGDEKLF
>TRBV7-3|TRBJ2-2
ASSLTGGSSGELF
>TRBV6-2/TRBV6-3|TRBJ2-6
ASSYSGQGVAGANVLT
>TRBV5-1|TRBJ1-5
ASSLRGNQPQH
>TRBV6-2/TRBV6-3|TRBJ2-7
ASSFPPDSAGGDEQY
>TRBV28|TRBJ1-1
ASHKPGLKAF
>TRBV4-1|TRBJ2-7
ASSQDRSGNRYEQY
>TRBV9|TRBJ2-1
ASSSRLAGGPFHEQF
>TRBV5-1|TRBJ2-5
ASSERLAGGETQY